The 19 T cell receptor beta chains listed next were all sequenced from one sample in a study of T cell responses to AZD1222 COVID-19 vaccine. The protocol was immunoSEQ multiplex PCR, while the TCRdb copy is restricted to in-frame clones and leaves out a portion. Found here are some 170,000 clones, 91% of them singletons; the top ten hold over 1.5%. Source: peripheral blood, taken 28 days after the second AZD1222 dose. The receptors shown here come from an adult who received the AZD1222 COVID-19 vaccine.

The chain has TRBV7-2 and TRBJ2-6; weak D call: TRBD1 (7 bases). Germline V lookup: CDR1 SGHTA, CDR2 FQGNSA. The CDR3 spans 15 residues. The CDR3 spells CGSRQGGSGANVLTF. The CDR3 DNA sequence: TGTGGGTCCAGGCAGGGGGGATCTGGGGCCAACGTCCTGACTTTC.

This chain uses TRBV7-6 with TRBJ2-7; D is uncertain. CDR3 length: 15 residues. V gave up 0 bases and J gave up 4 bases, with 13 bases separating them. Germline CDR1 reads SGHVS; CDR2 reads FNYEAQ. The CDR3 DNA reads TGTGCCAGCAGCTTAGCCGATGGGTCTGAGTACGAGCAGTACTTC. It codes for CASSLADGSEYEQYF. The full variable domain, completed using reference TRBV7-6 and TRBJ2-7, is GAGVSQSPRYKVTKRGQDVALRCDPISGHVSLYWYRQALGQGPEFLTYFNYEAQQDKSGLPNDRFSAERPEGSISTLTIQRTEQRDSAMYRCASSLADGSEYEQYFGPGTRLTVT.

This clone was seen a few times. CDR3 DNA sequence: TGCGCCAGCAGTGAGTCGGACAGCCTGAACACTGAAGCTTTCTTT. Protein product: CASSESDSLNTEAFF. The V call is TRBV10-2, the J call TRBJ1-1; D is perhaps TRBD1 (6 bases). V gave up 0 bases and J gave up 0 bases, with 8 bases separating them. In germline, CDR1 is WSHSY, CDR2 SAAADI. There are 15 residues in the CDR3.

This clone was detected only a few times. V is TRBV10-1 and J is TRBJ2-7; 8 bases are shared with TRBD1. This CDR3 region has 16 residues. Unmatched junction bases numbered 16, after V lost 8 bases and J lost 4 bases. Germline CDR1 WNHNN, CDR2 SYGVQD (reference sequence). CDR3 amino acids: CASGGIGTGARYEQYF. The CDR3 DNA is TGCGCCAGCGGCGGGATTGGGACAGGAGCCCGGTACGAGCAGTACTTC.

J is TRBJ1-4 and V is TRBV5-1, with TRBD1 as a possible D gene (6 bases). The CDR3 extends over 16 amino acids. Germline V gene data show CDR1 as SGHRS and CDR2 as YFSETQ. V lost 4 bases and J 0 bases, leaving 13 bases between the germline ends. As DNA, the CDR3 is TGCGCCAGCAGCGAGGGGACACTCGCAACTAATGAAAAACTGTTTTTT. This codes for CASSEGTLATNEKLFF.

The chain has TRBV30 and TRBJ2-3; 9 bases are a match to TRBD1. The CDR3 is 14 amino acids. With 6 bases clipped from V and 2 bases from J, the junction kept 6 bases outside the gene matches. Per the germline V gene, CDR1 is GTSNPN and CDR2 is SVGIG (reference sequence). The CDR3 bases are TGTGCCTGTACCGGGACAGGGATCACAGATACGCAGTATTTT. Its translation: CACTGTGITDTQYF.

The chain links TRBV7-2 to TRBJ1-3, with unresolved D. The germline V and J ends were trimmed by 0 bases and 0 bases, with 9 bases remaining between them. This CDR3 spans 16 amino acids. CDR1 and CDR2 (germline): SGHTA, FQGNSA. Here the CDR3 reads CASSLAGVASGNTIYF. CDR3 nucleotides: TGTGCCAGCAGCTTAGCCGGGGTGGCCTCTGGAAACACCATATATTTT.

The chain recombines TRBV29-1 with TRBJ1-1; 7 positions match TRBD1. Germline V lookup: CDR1 SQVTM, CDR2 ANQGSEA. The CDR3 has 16 amino acids. The junction had 13 bases not matched to a gene; V was cut back by 2 bases and J by 4 bases. The CDR3 coding sequence is TGCAGCGTTGAAAACCCCAGGACAGGAAGAGCCACTGAAGCTTTCTTT. Amino acid sequence: CSVENPRTGRATEAFF.

The chain carries TRBV19 and TRBJ1-1, with D hard to call. V lost 7 bases and J lost 5, with 14 bases in between. The germline V gene has CDR1 LNHDA and CDR2 SQIVND (reference sequence). CDR3 length: 13 amino acids. CDR3 region: CASTYGRRTEAFF. The CDR3 coding sequence is TGTGCCAGTACATACGGCCGGCGGACTGAAGCTTTCTTT.

This chain uses TRBV9 with TRBJ2-3; D unresolved. The germline gives CDR1 SGDLS, CDR2 YYNGEE. V shed 2 bases and J shed 5 bases, with 12 bases lying between them. This CDR3 is built from 14 residues. CDR3 nucleotide sequence: TGTGCCAGCAGCGTGGTTCTCGATGGAGATACGCAGTATTTT. Encoded protein: CASSVVLDGDTQYF.

This clone was picked up one time. V usage is TRBV9 and J usage is TRBJ1-2; no firm D call. The V gene's germline CDR1 is SGDLS and CDR2 YYNGEE. Trimming removed 4 bases from V and 8 bases from J, with 18 bases in between. This CDR3 has 14 residues. The CDR3 DNA follows: TGTGCCAGCAGCTCCCCCCGTGGAGTAGGAGGCTACACCTTC. Translated: CASSSPRGVGGYTF.

The genes are TRBV10-1 and TRBJ2-2; D is ambiguous. The germline V and J ends were trimmed by 8 bases and 0 bases, with 7 bases remaining between them. CDR1 is WNHNN and CDR2 is SYGVQD in the germline V gene (reference sequence). The CDR3 consists of 13 residues. The CDR3 here is CASGDTNTGELFF. For the CDR3, the DNA is TGCGCCAGCGGAGACACGAACACCGGGGAGCTGTTTTTT.

The genes are TRBV10-3 and TRBJ2-5; D remains unclear. Germline V gene sequence: CDR1 ENHRY, CDR2 SYGVKD. The germline V and J ends were trimmed by 3 bases and 5 bases, with 19 bases remaining between them. This CDR3 is built from 16 residues. This CDR3 is CAISEESAGLRETQYF. The CDR3 coding sequence is TGTGCCATCAGTGAAGAGTCGGCAGGTTTGCGGGAGACCCAGTACTTC.

The CDR3, as DNA: TGCGCCAGCAGCGGGATCGAACAGGGGAACACAGATACGCAGTATTTT. Its protein is CASSGIEQGNTDTQYF. The chain joins TRBV5-1 to TRBJ2-3, with 7 nucleotides matching TRBD1. CDR1 SGHRS and CDR2 YFSETQ come from the germline V gene. V lost 4 bases to trimming and J lost 2 bases; unmatched junction nucleotides: 10. The CDR3 runs to 16 residues.

This chain uses TRBV5-4 with TRBJ2-7, with a tentative D call TRBD1 (7 bases). The V end lost 4 bases, the J end lost 5 bases, and 19 bases lay between the germline ends. Germline values: CDR1 SGHNT, CDR2 YYREEE (reference sequence). The CDR3 runs 15 residues. The DNA of the CDR3 is TGTGCCAGCAGCCCCGCAGGGGGGTTAGGCCACGAGCAGTACTTC. Protein sequence: CASSPAGGLGHEQYF.

This rearrangement joins TRBV6-1 to TRBJ2-7; 9 bases align to TRBD2. Per the germline V gene, CDR1 is MNHNS and CDR2 is SASEGT. The CDR3 is 17 residues long. Trimming cost V 3 bases and J 6 bases; bases outside gene matches: 15. The CDR3 loop reads CASSEGPGGRAVREQYF. The CDR3 nucleotides read TGTGCCAGCAGTGAGGGGCCCGGCGGGAGGGCAGTTCGCGAGCAGTACTTC.

The V call is TRBV10-3, the J call TRBJ1-1; maybe TRBD1 (6 bases). The CDR3 has 12 amino acids. CDR1 is ENHRY and CDR2 is SYGVKD in the germline V gene. V lost 4 bases, J lost 10 bases, and 13 bases lay in between. In DNA form, the CDR3 reads TGTGCCATCAGTGGGGGTGGGGGCGGAGCTTTCTTT. Translating it yields CAISGGGGGAFF.

The chain links TRBV5-4 to TRBJ2-1; D not certain. The CDR3 spans 15 residues. With 2 bases removed from V and 0 bases from J, the gap between germline ends came to 9 bases. Germline-derived CDR1 and CDR2 are SGHNT and YYREEE (reference sequence). CDR3 DNA sequence: TGTGCCAGCAGCTTCAGAGATAGCTCCTACAATGAGCAGTTCTTC. Protein sequence: CASSFRDSSYNEQFF. Combining the CDR3 with reference TRBV5-4 and TRBJ2-1 gives the whole variable domain ETGVTQSPTHLIKTRGQQVTLRCSSQSGHNTVSWYQQALGQGPQFIFQYYREEENGRGNFPPRFSGLQFPNYSSELNVNALELDDSALYLCASSFRDSSYNEQFFGPGTRLTVL.

This clone has just one count. J is TRBJ1-3 and V is TRBV7-6; D gene uncertain. Germline CDR1 is SGHVS and CDR2 is FNYEAQ. CDR3 length: 17 residues. Trimming removed 5 bases at V and 5 bases at J, with 22 bases between. Here the CDR3 reads CASSKFPDASLRNTIYF. In DNA, the CDR3 is TGTGCCAGCAGCAAATTCCCGGACGCTTCTTTAAGAAACACCATATATTTT.